The entry below gives a single TCR beta chain sequence along with its context. V lost 4 bases, J lost 5 bases, and 11 bases lay in between. Germline lookup yields CDR1 LGHDT and CDR2 YNNKEL (reference sequence). The CDR3 loop spans 13 amino acids. Under the authors' procedure: How many nucleated cells were present was estimated from reference gene primer amplification. Using immunoSEQ multiplex PCR, the repertoire was profiled, and TCRdb retains in-frame clones only, with some absent. For V, J and clone size, that table is used; D and trimming come from the DNA. The sample has roughly 100,000 clones; approximately 86% are singletons. This entry is derived from a study of blood T cell repertoires in COVID-19. Overall study: T cells, B-cell-depleted T cells, or PBMCs provided the cDNA or gDNA that served as material.

The genes are TRBV3-1 (or the pseudogene TRBV3-2) and TRBJ1-1; D not certain. The receptor was derived from a woman aged 80 or over with acute or convalescent COVID-19. Sequencing input: peripheral blood. CDR3 in DNA: TGTGCCAGCAGCCCCTTAGGGAGGACTGAAGCTTTCTTT. It encodes CASSPLGRTEAFF.